One sample yielded the 29 T cell receptor beta chains listed below, sequenced in a study of cytomegalovirus exposure and HLA in healthy donors. The repertoire was sequenced with immunoSEQ multiplex PCR; TCRdb's copy has only in-frame clones and lacks some. The sample yields 200,000 to 250,000 clones, over 75% seen once. The sample consisted of PBMCs. The receptors were gathered from a woman aged 18-29 years in good health and CMV-seropositive.

This rearrangement joins TRBV18 to TRBJ2-7; 8 bases are a match to TRBD2. The length of the CDR3 is 14 residues. The germline V gene has CDR1 KGHSH and CDR2 LQKENI. After removal of 5 bases from V and 4 bases from J, the junction contained 7 bases not matched to a gene. In DNA, the CDR3 is TGTGCCAGCTCAAGCGGACTAGCTTTTTACGAGCAGTACTTC. It specifies CASSSGLAFYEQYF.

This chain uses TRBV19 with TRBJ1-2, with D possibly TRBD1 on 5 matching bases. With 7 bases removed from V and 3 bases from J, the gap between germline ends came to 15 bases. Germline CDR1 is LNHDA and CDR2 is SQIVND (reference sequence). CDR3 size: 14 residues. CDR3 in amino acids: CASKPGVFDYGYTF. The CDR3 coding sequence is TGTGCCAGTAAACCGGGGGTATTTGACTATGGCTACACCTTC.

V is TRBV5-1 and J is TRBJ1-4; a possible D gene is TRBD1 (5 bases). Germline CDR1 is SGHRS and CDR2 is YFSETQ. V was trimmed by 2 bases and J by 5 bases, leaving 10 bases between them. The CDR3 is 14 residues long. The CDR3, as DNA: TGCGCCAGCAGCTTTCCTGGGGGGAATGAAAAACTGTTTTTT. Encoded protein: CASSFPGGNEKLFF.

The V and J genes are TRBV7-6 and TRBJ2-4; 9 nucleotides match TRBD1. The V gene end was trimmed by 3 bases and the J gene end by 0 bases; junction bases not matched to a gene: 3. Germline loops: CDR1 SGHVS, CDR2 FNYEAQ. There are 16 residues in the CDR3. CDR3 protein: CASSLTGGIAKNIQYF. In nucleotides, the CDR3 is TGTGCCAGCAGCTTGACAGGGGGTATAGCCAAAAACATTCAGTACTTC.

The chain carries TRBV7-9 and TRBJ2-3, with TRBD1 identical over 10 bases. Germline V gene sequence: CDR1 SEHNR, CDR2 FQNEAQ (reference sequence). V gave up 3 bases and J gave up 4 bases; unmatched junction bases: 4. The CDR3 loop spans 15 amino acids. The CDR3 DNA is TGTGCCAGCAGCTTTGGACAGGGGGAGGCAGATACGCAGTATTTT. It is translated as CASSFGQGEADTQYF.

The J gene is TRBJ1-3, the V gene TRBV5-1; D uncertain. Germline loops: CDR1 SGHRS, CDR2 YFSETQ. There are 16 residues in the CDR3. Deletions cut 0 bases from V and 0 bases from J, with 10 bases between. The CDR3 DNA follows: TGCGCCAGCAGCTTGGGTGTGGCATTCTCTGGAAACACCATATATTTT. It is translated as CASSLGVAFSGNTIYF.

The sample holds one count of this clone. The chain joins TRBV27 to TRBJ2-5; unclear D gene. Looked up from germline, CDR1 is MNHEY and CDR2 is SMNVEV (reference sequence). V lost 4 bases to trimming and J lost 3 bases, with 15 bases between them. The CDR3 sequence is 15 residues long. CDR3 sequence: CASSSSGPLEETQYF. For the CDR3, the DNA is TGTGCCAGCAGTTCCTCGGGTCCTCTGGAAGAGACCCAGTACTTC.

Notes on this clone: One base away lies a much larger clone, so this may be a sequencing read error. At the DNA level, this CDR3 is encoded by other sequences in the same sample as well. V is TRBV27 and J is TRBJ2-5, with TRBD2 matching over 14 bases. This CDR3 region has 16 residues. V shed 0 bases and J 4 bases; nucleotides not matched to a gene: 1. Germline CDR1 MNHEY, CDR2 SMNVEV (reference sequence). The DNA for the CDR3 is TGTGCCAGCAGTTTATCGGGGACTAGCGGGGGAGAGACCCAGTACTTC. It translates to CASSLSGTSGGETQYF.

This rearrangement joins TRBV29-1 to TRBJ2-7, with 8 bases lining up with TRBD1. The V segment lost 7 bases and the J segment 7 bases; nucleotides outside the gene matches: 9. This CDR3 region has 12 residues. Germline-derived CDR1 and CDR2 are SQVTM and ANQGSEA. The CDR3 sequence: CSARQGFGEQYF. For the CDR3, the DNA is TGCAGCGCTAGACAGGGGTTTGGAGAGCAGTACTTC.

As concerns this clone: Germline is not matched at one junction end, which may reflect a read error. V and J are TRBV28 and TRBJ2-3, with 8 bases that match TRBD1. This CDR3 has 12 amino acids. Per germline, CDR1 MDHEN and CDR2 SYDVKM. The CDR3 spells CASSPDRGIKDF. Here the CDR3 DNA reads TGTGCCAGCAGTCCCGACAGGGGAATTAAGGATTTT.

CDR3 residues: CSTQQGGGYTF. DNA of the CDR3: TGCAGCACCCAACAGGGGGGTGGCTACACCTTC. V and J are TRBV29-1 and TRBJ1-2; TRBD1 matches 8 bases. Germline CDR1 reads SQVTM; CDR2 reads ANQGSEA. The CDR3 has 11 amino acids. Losses at the gene ends were 8 bases for V and 7 bases for J; bases not matched to a gene: 6.

The chain uses TRBV29-1 and TRBJ1-1; 7 positions match TRBD1. CDR1 and CDR2 (germline): SQVTM, ANQGSEA. J lost 3 bases, V lost 7 bases, and 8 bases had no gene match. The CDR3 sequence is 13 residues long. The CDR3 nucleotides read TGCAGCGGATGGACAGGCCTGGACACTGAAGCTTTCTTT. Its translation is CSGWTGLDTEAFF.

Remarks on this clone: Other DNA sequences within the sample encode an identical CDR3. This chain uses TRBV5-1 with TRBJ1-1, with 7 nucleotides matching TRBD1. This CDR3 comprises 15 residues. Germline trimming cut 4 bases from V and 0 bases from J; bases unmatched to any gene: 6. CDR1 and CDR2 (germline): SGHRS, YFSETQ. CDR3 residues: CASSPGGTMNTEAFF. Written as DNA, the CDR3 is TGCGCCAGCAGCCCAGGGGGGACCATGAACACTGAAGCTTTCTTT.

V is TRBV27 and J is TRBJ1-2; D possibly corresponds to TRBD1 (6 bases). V lost 8 bases, J lost 4 bases, and 17 bases lay in between. Germline lookup yields CDR1 MNHEY and CDR2 SMNVEV (reference sequence). This CDR3 is 14 amino acids long. The DNA of the CDR3 is TGTGCCAGCGGCTCCCTCGGGACACGCTATGGCTACACCTTC. It codes for CASGSLGTRYGYTF.

The rearrangement joins TRBV9 to TRBJ2-7; 9 bases align to TRBD1. V shed 4 bases and J 4 bases; nucleotides not matched to a gene: 9. This CDR3 has 15 residues. The germline gives CDR1 SGDLS, CDR2 YYNGEE. The CDR3 DNA reads as TGTGCCAGCAGCACAGGGGGCGGGAGTGGGTACGAGCAGTACTTC. Translated, it gives CASSTGGGSGYEQYF.

The genes are TRBV30 and TRBJ2-2; 9 positions match TRBD2. The CDR3 is made up of 16 amino acids. Germline CDR1 and CDR2: GTSNPN and SVGIG (reference sequence). Losses at the gene ends were 5 bases for V and 5 bases for J; bases not matched to a gene: 12. The CDR3: CAWVKPAGGWTGELFF. The CDR3 DNA reads TGTGCCTGGGTGAAGCCAGCGGGAGGTTGGACCGGGGAGCTGTTTTTT.

The rearrangement links TRBV19 to TRBJ2-2, with 7 bases aligning to TRBD1. This CDR3 spans 15 amino acids. Germline assignment: CDR1 LNHDA and CDR2 SQIVND (reference sequence). J gave up 3 bases and V 5 bases, and 6 bases lay outside the gene matches. CDR3 DNA: TGTGCCAGTAGTCCGATGCAGGGGGACACCGGGGAGCTGTTTTTT. Translating it yields CASSPMQGDTGELFF. Full variable domain (outside the CDR3, taken from reference TRBV19 and TRBJ2-2): DGGITQSPKYLFRKEGQNVTLSCEQNLNHDAMYWYRQDPGQGLRLIYYSQIVNDFQKGDIAEGYSVSREKKESFPLTVTSAQKNPTAFYLCASSPMQGDTGELFFGEGSRLTVL.

CDR3 loop: CASRRVAGGSNTGELFF. As DNA, the CDR3 is TGTGCCAGCAGGAGAGTGGCAGGGGGCTCGAACACCGGGGAGCTGTTTTTT. The chain carries TRBV28 and TRBJ2-2; TRBD1 aligns across 8 bases. CDR1 and CDR2 from the germline V gene are MDHEN and SYDVKM. The junction had 9 bases not matched to a gene; V was cut back by 6 bases and J by 0 bases. The CDR3 loop spans 17 amino acids.

This clone was detected only once. This chain connects TRBV10-3 to TRBJ2-7; TRBD2 is a possible D gene (5 bases). Trimming left V 6 bases short and J 0 bases short, with 15 bases between. Germline CDR1 ENHRY, CDR2 SYGVKD. The CDR3 totals 15 residues. The chain's CDR3 is CAIRIEDGSSYEQYF. The CDR3 nucleotides are TGTGCCATCAGGATCGAGGATGGGAGCTCCTACGAGCAGTACTTC.

This clone was counted a single time. The chain uses TRBV6-1 and TRBJ2-6; D is possibly TRBD1 (6 bases). Germline CDR1 is MNHNS and CDR2 is SASEGT. The CDR3 contains 16 residues. Trimming took 4 bases from V and 2 from J, leaving 12 bases between them. The CDR3 DNA follows: TGTGCCAGCAGTGGGAACTACAGGGCTGGGGCCAACGTCCTGACTTTC. Translating gives CASSGNYRAGANVLTF.

This chain links TRBV18 with TRBJ2-7; 10 bases map to TRBD1. CDR3 length: 14 amino acids. V lost 5 bases to trimming and J lost 6 bases; unmatched junction nucleotides: 7. The germline V gene has CDR1 KGHSH and CDR2 LQKENI. CDR3 bases: TGTGCCAGCTCAGCCGGGGACAGGGGAGGCGAGCAGTACTTC. It yields the protein CASSAGDRGGEQYF.

The chain links TRBV4-1 to TRBJ2-1; 7 positions match TRBD1. CDR1 is MGHRA, CDR2 YSYEKL, per germline. This CDR3 spans 16 amino acids. The trim removed 1 base at V and 7 bases at J, leaving 10 bases unmatched. The CDR3 nucleotides are TGCGCCAGCAGCCAAGTGGCCGAGACAGGGTGGAATGAGCAGTTCTTC. It codes for CASSQVAETGWNEQFF.

The rearrangement uses TRBV4-1 and TRBJ2-7; possible D gene TRBD2, 6 bases. CDR1 and CDR2 from the germline V gene are MGHRA and YSYEKL. CDR3 length equals 17 residues. The V end lost 5 bases, the J end lost 1 base, and 21 bases lay between the germline ends. The CDR3 here is CASSYRQQTRGSYEQYF. CDR3 DNA: TGCGCCAGCAGCTATCGACAGCAGACTAGGGGTTCCTACGAGCAGTACTTC.

The V gene is TRBV6-5, the J gene TRBJ1-2; D uncertain. V dropped 2 bases and J dropped 0 bases, with 7 bases sitting between them. Germline CDR1 is MNHEY and CDR2 is SVGAGI. The CDR3 contains 14 residues. The chain's CDR3 is CASSYQLANYGYTF. The CDR3 bases are TGTGCCAGCAGTTACCAACTGGCTAACTATGGCTACACCTTC.

This chain connects TRBV2 to TRBJ1-2; D unclear. Trimming took 8 bases from V and 5 from J, leaving 15 bases between them. The germline CDR1 and CDR2 sequences are SNHLY and FYNNEI. The CDR3 spans 13 residues. The CDR3 region has the DNA TGTGCCAGCCCGGGCCGAGCGGGGTATGGCTACACCTTC. Translating it yields CASPGRAGYGYTF.

The chain joins TRBV10-1 to TRBJ2-3; TRBD2 agrees at 7 bases. This CDR3 is built from 15 residues. The germline V gene encodes CDR1 WNHNN and CDR2 SYGVQD (reference sequence). V dropped 0 bases and J dropped 4; count of bases not matched to a gene: 4. CDR3 DNA: TGCGCCAGCAGTGAGTCGAATGGGAGGGCAGATACGCAGTATTTT. It is translated as CASSESNGRADTQYF.

This clone appeared a single time. This chain links TRBV29-1 with TRBJ1-5, with D hard to call. The V gene lost 8 bases and the J gene lost 0 bases, with 20 bases spanning the gap. The CDR3 is made up of 16 amino acids. Looked up from germline, CDR1 is SQVTM and CDR2 is ANQGSEA. Here the CDR3 reads CSPPGGDLYSNQPQHF. DNA of the CDR3: TGCAGCCCTCCCGGAGGCGATTTATATAGCAATCAGCCCCAGCATTTT.

This chain uses TRBV6-5 with TRBJ2-7; 8 nucleotides align to TRBD1. CDR1 is MNHEY, CDR2 SVGAGI, per germline. This CDR3 is 12 amino acids long. The J segment lost 5 bases and the V segment lost 5 bases, leaving 2 bases of the junction unmatched. CDR3 loop: CASSRTGNEQYF. In nucleotides, the CDR3 is TGTGCCAGCAGTCGGACAGGGAACGAGCAGTACTTC.

The chain recombines TRBV27 with TRBJ2-6; possibly TRBD1 for D (5 bases). This CDR3 spans 17 amino acids. V shed 7 bases and J shed 0 bases, with 16 bases lying between them. The germline CDR1 and CDR2 sequences are MNHEY and SMNVEV (reference sequence). The CDR3 spells CASTGRAVFSGANVLTF. The CDR3 nucleotides are TGTGCCAGCACGGGCAGGGCGGTCTTCTCTGGGGCCAACGTCCTGACTTTC.